This entry describes one T cell receptor (beta chain). The sample is drawn from a study of cytomegalovirus exposure and HLA in healthy donors. PCR employed 60 Vbeta and 13 Jbeta primers. Measured with immunoSEQ multiplex PCR; TCRdb has only the in-frame clones, and not every one. The table has roughly 160,000 clones, roughly 78% seen once. The V gene's germline CDR1 is MNHEY and CDR2 SVGAGI. Trimming stripped 0 bases from V and 5 bases from J, with 5 bases between. The CDR3 length is 13 residues. This TCR came from a woman in her forties or fifties in good health and CMV-seropositive. The chain has TRBV6-5 and TRBJ1-5; tentative D call: TRBD1 (5 bases). The sequenced sample was PBMCs. The CDR3 loop reads CASSYSGDQPQHF. In DNA, the CDR3 is TGTGCCAGCAGTTACTCAGGGGATCAGCCCCAGCATTTT.